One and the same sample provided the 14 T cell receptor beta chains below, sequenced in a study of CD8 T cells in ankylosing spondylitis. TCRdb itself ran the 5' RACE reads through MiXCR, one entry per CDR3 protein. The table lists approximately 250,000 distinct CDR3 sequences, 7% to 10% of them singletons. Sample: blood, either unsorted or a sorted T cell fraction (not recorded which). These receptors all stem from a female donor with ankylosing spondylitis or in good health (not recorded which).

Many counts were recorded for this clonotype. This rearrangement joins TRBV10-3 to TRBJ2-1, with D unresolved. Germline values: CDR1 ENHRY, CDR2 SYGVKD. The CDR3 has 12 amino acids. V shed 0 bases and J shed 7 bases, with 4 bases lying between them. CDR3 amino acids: CAISESWNEQFF. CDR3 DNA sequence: TGTGCCATCAGTGAGTCTTGGAATGAGCAGTTCTTC.

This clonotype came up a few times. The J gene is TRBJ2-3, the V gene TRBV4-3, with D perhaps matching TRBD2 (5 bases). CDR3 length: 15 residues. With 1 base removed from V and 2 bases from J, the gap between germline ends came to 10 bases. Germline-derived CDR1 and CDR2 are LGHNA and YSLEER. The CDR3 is CASSQVRESTDTQYF. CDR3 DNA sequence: TGCGCCAGCAGCCAAGTAAGGGAGTCCACAGATACGCAGTATTTT.

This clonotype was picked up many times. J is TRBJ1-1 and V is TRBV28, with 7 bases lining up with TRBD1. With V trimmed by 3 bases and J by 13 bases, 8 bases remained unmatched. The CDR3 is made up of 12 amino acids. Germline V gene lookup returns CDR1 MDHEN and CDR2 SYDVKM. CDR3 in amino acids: CASSLEGGIGFF. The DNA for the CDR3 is TGTGCCAGCAGTTTGGAAGGGGGCATAGGTTTCTTT.

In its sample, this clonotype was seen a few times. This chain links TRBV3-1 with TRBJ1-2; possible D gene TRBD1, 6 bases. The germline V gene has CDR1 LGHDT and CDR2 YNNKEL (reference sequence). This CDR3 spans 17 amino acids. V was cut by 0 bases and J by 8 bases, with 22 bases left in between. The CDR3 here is CASSQDPGGRTARGYTF. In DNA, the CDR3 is TGTGCCAGCAGCCAAGATCCTGGAGGGCGGACAGCCCGGGGCTACACCTTC.

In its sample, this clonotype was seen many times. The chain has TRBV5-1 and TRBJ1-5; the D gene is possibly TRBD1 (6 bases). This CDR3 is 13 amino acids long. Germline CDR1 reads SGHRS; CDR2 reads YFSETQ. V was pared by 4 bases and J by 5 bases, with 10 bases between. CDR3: CASSAAGDQPQHF. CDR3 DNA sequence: TGCGCCAGCAGCGCTGCAGGGGATCAGCCCCAGCATTTT.

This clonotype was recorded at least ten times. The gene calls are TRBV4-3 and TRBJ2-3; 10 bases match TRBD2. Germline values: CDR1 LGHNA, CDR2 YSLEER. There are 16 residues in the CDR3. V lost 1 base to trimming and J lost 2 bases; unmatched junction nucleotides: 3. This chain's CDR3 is CASSQVSGRVTDTQYF. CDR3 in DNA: TGCGCCAGCAGCCAAGTGAGCGGGAGGGTCACAGATACGCAGTATTTT.

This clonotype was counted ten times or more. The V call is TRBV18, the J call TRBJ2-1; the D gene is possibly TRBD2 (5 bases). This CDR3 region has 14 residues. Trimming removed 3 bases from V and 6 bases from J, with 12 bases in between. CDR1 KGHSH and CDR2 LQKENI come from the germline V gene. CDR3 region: CASSPNDYINEQFF. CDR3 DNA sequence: TGTGCCAGCTCACCCAACGACTATATCAATGAGCAGTTCTTC.

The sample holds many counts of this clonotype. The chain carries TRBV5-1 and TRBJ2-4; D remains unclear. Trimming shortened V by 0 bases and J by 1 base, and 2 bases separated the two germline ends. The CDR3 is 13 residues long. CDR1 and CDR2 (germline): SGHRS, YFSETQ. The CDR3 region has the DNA TGCGCCAGCAGCTTGGACGCCAAAAACATTCAGTACTTC. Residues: CASSLDAKNIQYF.

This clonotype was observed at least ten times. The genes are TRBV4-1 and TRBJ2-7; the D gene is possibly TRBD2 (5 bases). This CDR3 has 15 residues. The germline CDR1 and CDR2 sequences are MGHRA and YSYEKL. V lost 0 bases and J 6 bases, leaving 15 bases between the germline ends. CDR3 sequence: CASSQDRMRDREQYF. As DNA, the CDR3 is TGCGCCAGCAGCCAAGATCGTATGAGGGATCGCGAGCAGTACTTC.

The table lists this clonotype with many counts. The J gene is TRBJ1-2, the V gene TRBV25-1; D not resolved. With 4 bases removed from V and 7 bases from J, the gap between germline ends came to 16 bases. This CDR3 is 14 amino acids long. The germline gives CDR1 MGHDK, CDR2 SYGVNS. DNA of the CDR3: TGTGCCAGCAGTGTCGCCGGGCGGACTGGTGGCTACACCTTC. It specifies CASSVAGRTGGYTF.

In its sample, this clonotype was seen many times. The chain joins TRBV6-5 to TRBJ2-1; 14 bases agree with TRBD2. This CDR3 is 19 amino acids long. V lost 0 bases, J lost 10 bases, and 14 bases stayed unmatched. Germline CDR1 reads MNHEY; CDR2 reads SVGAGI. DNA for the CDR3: TGTGCCAGCAGTTACTCGAGACTAGCGGGAGGGCCCGGTAGGGGCGAGCAGTTCTTC. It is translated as CASSYSRLAGGPGRGEQFF.

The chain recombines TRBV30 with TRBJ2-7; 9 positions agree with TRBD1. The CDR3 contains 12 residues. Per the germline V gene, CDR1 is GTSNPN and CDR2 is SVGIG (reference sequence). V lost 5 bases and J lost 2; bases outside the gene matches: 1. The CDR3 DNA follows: TGTGCCTGGGGACAGGGGCCCTACGAGCAGTACTTC. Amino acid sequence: CAWGQGPYEQYF.

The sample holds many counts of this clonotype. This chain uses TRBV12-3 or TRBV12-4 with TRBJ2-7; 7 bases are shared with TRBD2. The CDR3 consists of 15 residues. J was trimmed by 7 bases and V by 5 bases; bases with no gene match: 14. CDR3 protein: CASSPSEAGLGEQYF. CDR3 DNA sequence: TGTGCCAGCAGTCCCTCTGAAGCGGGATTGGGGGAGCAGTACTTC.

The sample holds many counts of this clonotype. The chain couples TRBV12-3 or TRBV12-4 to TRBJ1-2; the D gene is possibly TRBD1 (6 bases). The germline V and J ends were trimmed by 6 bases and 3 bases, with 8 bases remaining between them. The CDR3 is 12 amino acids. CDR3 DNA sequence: TGTGCCAGCAGCACAGGGTACTATGGCTACACCTTC. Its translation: CASSTGYYGYTF.